A single T cell receptor (beta chain) is shown here with its context. These data originate in a study of blood T cell repertoires in COVID-19. Study as a whole: Researchers got acute and convalescent COVID-19 samples from the United States, Italy and Spain. PBMCs, B-cell-depleted T cells, or T cells were the source of the cDNA or gDNA that made up the material.

Study processing details: Estimation of nucleated cell counts was performed using reference gene primer amplification. This table comes from immunoSEQ multiplex PCR, and its TCRdb copy is limited to in-frame clones, with some not included. That table is the source of V, J and clone size, and D and trimming were worked out from the DNA. The sample shows about 230,000 clones, over 75% of them seen only once. This CDR3 contains 13 residues. V shed 6 bases, J shed 4 bases, and the junction held 4 bases outside the gene matches. Germline-derived CDR1 and CDR2 are MNHEY and SVGAGI. This sequence joins TRBV6-5 and TRBJ1-1, with 8 bases lining up with TRBD1. Sequencing used peripheral blood. The sequence was obtained from a woman older than 75 with acute or convalescent COVID-19. The CDR3 nucleotides read TGTGCCAGCAGGGAGGACAGGGCCACTGAAGCTTTCTTT. Translated, it gives CASREDRATEAFF.